This T cell receptor beta chain was found in a study of blood T cell repertoires in COVID-19. Study at large: COVID-19 samples from acute and convalescent phases originated in the United States, Italy and Spain. Nucleic acid was either cDNA or gDNA, and it came from T cells, B-cell-depleted T cells, or PBMCs.

The authors' processing: Amplification from reference gene primers served as the basis for estimated nucleated cell counts. Produced via immunoSEQ multiplex PCR; TCRdb's table is partial and in-frame only. V and J calls and clone size come straight from that table; D and trimming were deduced from the DNA. The repertoire holds about 220,000 clones, less than 85% seen once, with approximately 4% in the top ten. This CDR3 is 14 amino acids long. Germline V gene sequence: CDR1 SNHLY, CDR2 FYNNEI. Trimming shortened V by 2 bases and J by 0 bases, and 5 bases separated the two germline ends. The rearrangement uses TRBV2 and TRBJ1-5, with D unresolved. This TCR came from an elderly woman with acute or convalescent COVID-19. The sequenced sample consisted of peripheral blood. The CDR3 region is CASSEYLSNQPQHF. Here the CDR3 DNA reads TGTGCCAGCAGTGAATATCTTAGCAATCAGCCCCAGCATTTT.